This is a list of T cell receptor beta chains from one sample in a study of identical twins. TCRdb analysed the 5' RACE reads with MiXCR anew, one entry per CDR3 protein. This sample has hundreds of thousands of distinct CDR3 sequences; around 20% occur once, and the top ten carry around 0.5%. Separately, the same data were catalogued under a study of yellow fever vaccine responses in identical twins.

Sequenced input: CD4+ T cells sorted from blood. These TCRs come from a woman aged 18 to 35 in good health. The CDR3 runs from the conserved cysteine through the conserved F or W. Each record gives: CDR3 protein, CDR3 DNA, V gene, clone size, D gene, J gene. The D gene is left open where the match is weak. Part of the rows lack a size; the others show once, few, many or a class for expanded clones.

CDR3: CASSLMGSPGELFF
DNA: TGCGCCAGCAGCTTGATGGGGTCCCCCGGGGAGCTGTTTTTT
V: TRBV5-1
size: few
D: .
J: TRBJ2-2

CDR3: CASSLGTGYEQYF
DNA: TGCGCCAGCAGCTTGGGGACAGGCTACGAGCAGTACTTC
V: TRBV5-1
size: many
D: TRBD1
J: TRBJ2-7

CDR3: CASRSLAGVGDTQYF
DNA: TGTGCCAGCCGGTCCCTAGCGGGAGTAGGAGATACGCAGTATTTT
V: TRBV2
size: .
D: TRBD2
J: TRBJ2-3

CDR3: CASKAYSNQPQHF
DNA: TGTGCCTCCAAGGCTTATAGCAATCAGCCCCAGCATTTT
V: TRBV12-3/TRBV12-4
size: many
D: .
J: TRBJ1-5

CDR3: CSASSAGATLTDTQYF
DNA: TGCAGTGCTAGCTCAGCGGGGGCCACACTCACAGATACGCAGTATTTT
V: TRBV20-1
size: few
D: TRBD2
J: TRBJ2-3

CDR3: CASSVASNTEAFF
DNA: TGTGCCAGCAGCGTAGCCTCAAACACTGAAGCTTTCTTT
V: TRBV9
size: .
D: .
J: TRBJ1-1

CDR3: CASSGAGANVLTF
DNA: TGTGCCAGCAGCGGGGCTGGGGCCAACGTCCTGACTTTC
V: TRBV2
size: .
D: .
J: TRBJ2-6

CDR3: CSVGWDREETQYF
DNA: TGCAGCGTTGGCTGGGACAGAGAAGAGACCCAGTACTTC
V: TRBV29-1
size: few
D: TRBD1
J: TRBJ2-5

CDR3: CSVPASTFGGELFF
DNA: TGCAGCGTTCCCGCGAGCACCTTTGGCGGGGAGCTGTTTTTT
V: TRBV29-1
size: few
D: .
J: TRBJ2-2

CDR3: CASSLVYGPAEQYEQYF
DNA: TGCGCCAGCAGCTTGGTATACGGCCCAGCGGAACAATACGAGCAGTACTTC
V: TRBV5-1
size: .
D: .
J: TRBJ2-7

CDR3: CASSQPGQGTGELFF
DNA: TGTGCCAGCAGTCAACCGGGACAGGGGACCGGGGAGCTGTTTTTT
V: TRBV28
size: .
D: TRBD1
J: TRBJ2-2

CDR3: CSATGQGREKLFF
DNA: TGCAGTGCAACGGGACAGGGTAGAGAAAAACTGTTTTTT
V: TRBV20-1
size: .
D: TRBD1
J: TRBJ1-4

CDR3: CASSLTGGPYEQFF
DNA: TGTGCCAGCAGCCTGACGGGGGGGCCATATGAGCAGTTCTTC
V: TRBV7-9
size: .
D: TRBD2
J: TRBJ2-1

CDR3: CASSSAGILPEQFF
DNA: TGTGCCAGCAGTTCTGCAGGGATTCTGCCCGAGCAGTTCTTC
V: TRBV28
size: few
D: .
J: TRBJ2-1

CDR3: CSARRASGNQETQYF
DNA: TGCAGTGCTAGGAGGGCTAGCGGTAACCAAGAGACCCAGTACTTC
V: TRBV20-1
size: .
D: TRBD2
J: TRBJ2-5

CDR3: CASSKWDEQFF
DNA: TGTGCCAGCAGTAAATGGGATGAGCAGTTCTTC
V: TRBV25-1
size: few
D: .
J: TRBJ2-1

CDR3: CSARGAGGADYTQYF
DNA: TGCAGTGCTAGAGGAGCGGGGGGAGCGGATTATACGCAGTATTTT
V: TRBV20-1
size: .
D: TRBD2
J: TRBJ2-3

CDR3: CSVEGQSGVGGYTF
DNA: TGCAGCGTTGAAGGTCAGTCAGGAGTAGGTGGCTACACCTTC
V: TRBV29-1
size: .
D: .
J: TRBJ1-2

CDR3: CASSYFGTGVPGANVLTF
DNA: TGTGCCAGCAGTTATTTTGGGACAGGGGTTCCTGGGGCCAACGTCCTGACTTTC
V: TRBV6-2/TRBV6-3
size: .
D: TRBD1
J: TRBJ2-6

CDR3: CASSHGRRTEAFF
DNA: TGTGCCAGCAGCCACGGGAGAAGGACTGAAGCTTTCTTT
V: TRBV11-1
size: few
D: .
J: TRBJ1-1

CDR3: CASRSAGSGEKLFF
DNA: TGTGCCAGCCGCTCCGCGGGGTCCGGGGAAAAACTGTTTTTT
V: TRBV7-9
size: few
D: .
J: TRBJ1-4

CDR3: CASSMWSYNEQFF
DNA: TGTGCCAGTAGTATGTGGTCCTACAATGAGCAGTTCTTC
V: TRBV19
size: few
D: .
J: TRBJ2-1

CDR3: CASSLAGRDRDSPLHF
DNA: TGCGCCAGCAGCTTGGCGGGCCGGGACAGAGATTCACCCCTCCACTTT
V: TRBV5-1
size: few
D: TRBD1
J: TRBJ1-6

CDR3: CASSDRGANQPQHF
DNA: TGTGCCAGCAGTGACAGGGGGGCCAATCAGCCCCAGCATTTT
V: TRBV2
size: few
D: TRBD1
J: TRBJ1-5

CDR3: CASSLFPSSYEQYF
DNA: TGTGCCAGCAGCTTGTTTCCGAGCTCCTACGAGCAGTACTTC
V: TRBV5-6
size: .
D: .
J: TRBJ2-7

CDR3: CSVPGVIANTGELFF
DNA: TGCAGTGTCCCGGGGGTAATCGCGAACACCGGGGAGCTGTTTTTT
V: TRBV20-1
size: few
D: .
J: TRBJ2-2

CDR3: CASSTGGSGYTF
DNA: TGTGCCAGCTCTACAGGGGGCAGTGGCTACACCTTC
V: TRBV27
size: few
D: TRBD1
J: TRBJ1-2

CDR3: CASSPDGLAGVGTQYF
DNA: TGTGCCAGCAGCCCAGACGGACTAGCGGGAGTCGGTACGCAGTATTTT
V: TRBV7-8
size: .
D: TRBD2
J: TRBJ2-3

CDR3: CASRPPGANSYNEQFF
DNA: TGTGCCAGCAGGCCGCCCGGAGCTAACTCCTACAATGAGCAGTTCTTC
V: TRBV12-3/TRBV12-4
size: .
D: .
J: TRBJ2-1

CDR3: CASSFGQGGSEQFF
DNA: TGTGCCAGCAGCTTCGGACAGGGTGGGAGTGAGCAGTTCTTC
V: TRBV11-2
size: .
D: TRBD1
J: TRBJ2-1

CDR3: CASSKMGLAGARTQYF
DNA: TGTGCCAGCAGTAAAATGGGACTAGCGGGAGCCCGTACGCAGTATTTT
V: TRBV12-3/TRBV12-4
size: .
D: TRBD2
J: TRBJ2-3

CDR3: CASSREWEQFF
DNA: TGTGCCAGCAGCCGCGAATGGGAGCAGTTCTTC
V: TRBV7-9
size: few
D: .
J: TRBJ2-1

CDR3: CASSQNQGISGYTF
DNA: TGTGCCAGCAGTCAAAATCAGGGGATAAGTGGCTACACCTTC
V: TRBV12-3/TRBV12-4
size: few
D: .
J: TRBJ1-2

CDR3: CATSRVQETQYF
DNA: TGTGCCACCAGCAGAGTACAAGAGACCCAGTACTTC
V: TRBV15
size: few
D: .
J: TRBJ2-5

CDR3: CASSYSVEKLFF
DNA: TGTGCCAGCAGTTACTCAGTTGAGAAACTGTTTTTT
V: TRBV6-6
size: many
D: .
J: TRBJ1-4

CDR3: CASSQRPSGGVNNEQFF
DNA: TGTGCCAGCAGCCAAAGGCCTAGCGGGGGGGTAAACAATGAGCAGTTCTTC
V: TRBV14
size: few
D: TRBD2
J: TRBJ2-1

CDR3: CASSSTGSTNEKLFF
DNA: TGTGCCAGCAGTTCCACAGGGTCTACTAATGAAAAACTGTTTTTT
V: TRBV2
size: .
D: .
J: TRBJ1-4

CDR3: CASRTGTGGPNTEAFF
DNA: TGTGCCAGCAGGACCGGGACAGGGGGACCGAACACTGAAGCTTTCTTT
V: TRBV12-3/TRBV12-4
size: .
D: TRBD1
J: TRBJ1-1

CDR3: CSARDWRLNTGELFF
DNA: TGCAGTGCTAGAGATTGGAGACTTAACACCGGGGAGCTGTTTTTT
V: TRBV20-1
size: .
D: .
J: TRBJ2-2

CDR3: CATSETGTAQNEQFF
DNA: TGTGCCACCAGTGAGACCGGGACAGCCCAAAATGAGCAGTTCTTC
V: TRBV24-1
size: .
D: TRBD1
J: TRBJ2-1

CDR3: CASSLDLRVVGTDTQYF
DNA: TGTGCCAGCAGCTTGGATCTCAGGGTGGTAGGCACAGATACGCAGTATTTT
V: TRBV5-6
size: .
D: .
J: TRBJ2-3

CDR3: CASSLQLAGNSPLHF
DNA: TGTGCCAGCAGTTTACAGCTAGCGGGGAATTCACCCCTCCACTTT
V: TRBV12-3/TRBV12-4
size: few
D: .
J: TRBJ1-6

CDR3: CSASPGGSINEQFF
DNA: TGCAGTGCTAGTCCAGGGGGCAGCATCAATGAGCAGTTCTTC
V: TRBV20-1
size: few
D: TRBD1
J: TRBJ2-1

CDR3: CASSPIRGGKVTEQFF
DNA: TGTGCCAGCAGCCCCATCCGGGGGGGGAAGGTTACTGAGCAGTTCTTC
V: TRBV7-8
size: .
D: TRBD2
J: TRBJ2-1

CDR3: CASSPFAGDTGELFF
DNA: TGTGCCAGCAGCCCCTTCGCGGGAGACACCGGGGAGCTGTTTTTT
V: TRBV7-7
size: many
D: TRBD2
J: TRBJ2-2

CDR3: CASSPRDRGKSDEQFF
DNA: TGTGCCAGCAGTCCGAGGGACAGGGGTAAGAGTGATGAGCAGTTCTTC
V: TRBV12-3/TRBV12-4
size: few
D: TRBD1
J: TRBJ2-1

CDR3: CASRLRDSSLPLKRNSTYEQYF
DNA: TGTGCCAGCAGACTACGGGACAGCTCCTTACCCCTAAAAAGAAACTCGACCTACGAGCAGTACTTC
V: TRBV6-2/TRBV6-3
size: few
D: TRBD1
J: TRBJ2-7

CDR3: CASSRQPDRVSYEQYF
DNA: TGTGCCAGCAGTCGCCAACCCGACAGGGTGAGCTACGAGCAGTACTTC
V: TRBV6-2/TRBV6-3
size: few
D: TRBD1
J: TRBJ2-7

CDR3: CASSVATTSKETQYF
DNA: TGTGCCAGCAGCGTTGCTACGACTAGCAAAGAGACCCAGTACTTC
V: TRBV9
size: few
D: TRBD2
J: TRBJ2-5

CDR3: CSAKPGLAVRDEQFF
DNA: TGCAGTGCTAAACCCGGACTAGCTGTACGTGATGAGCAGTTCTTC
V: TRBV20-1
size: many
D: TRBD2
J: TRBJ2-1

CDR3: CASSLGSSHSSGANVLTF
DNA: TGCGCCAGCAGCTTGGGTAGTTCCCACTCCTCTGGGGCCAACGTCCTGACTTTC
V: TRBV5-1
size: .
D: .
J: TRBJ2-6